Listed here are 23 T cell receptor beta chains from one sample, sequenced in a study of T cell responses to AZD1222 COVID-19 vaccine. Some clones are missing from TCRdb's copy, which holds only in-frame ones; the method was immunoSEQ multiplex PCR. The sample carries about 66,000 clones, about three quarters recorded once. This sample comprised peripheral blood, obtained 28 days after the second AZD1222 dose. Source of these receptors: an adult who received the AZD1222 COVID-19 vaccine.

The chain is built from TRBV29-1 and TRBJ1-2; 10 positions agree with TRBD1. The length of the CDR3 is 13 residues. J lost 8 bases, V lost 6 bases, and 9 bases had no gene match. Germline V lookup: CDR1 SQVTM, CDR2 ANQGSEA. CDR3 bases: TGCAGCGTGGCTGGGACAGGGGACAAGGGCTACACCTTC. This translates into CSVAGTGDKGYTF.

The genes are TRBV5-1 and TRBJ2-5, with D uncertain. The CDR3 runs to 11 residues. CDR1 is SGHRS, CDR2 YFSETQ, per germline. Trimming took off 5 bases at V and 3 bases at J, with 5 bases between the two ends. CDR3 sequence: CASRTEETQYF. CDR3 nucleotide sequence: TGCGCCAGCAGAACAGAAGAGACCCAGTACTTC.

The chain combines TRBV6-5 with TRBJ1-1; 7 nucleotides match TRBD1. Germline V gene sequence: CDR1 MNHEY, CDR2 SVGAGI. CDR3 size: 15 residues. The J segment lost 7 bases and the V segment lost 6 bases, leaving 14 bases of the junction unmatched. The CDR3 nucleotides read TGTGCCAGCAGGAAGACAGGGCAAGGCAGCTTTGAAGCTTTCTTT. This encodes CASRKTGQGSFEAFF.

The chain uses TRBV15 and TRBJ2-2, with TRBD1 matching over 7 bases. Germline CDR1 reads LNHNV; CDR2 reads YYDKDF (reference sequence). CDR3 length equals 17 residues. J was trimmed by 1 base and V by 2 bases; bases with no gene match: 7. The CDR3 DNA reads as TGTGCCACCAGCAGATACCTCGGGACAGAGAACACCGGGGAGCTGTTTTTT. Translating it yields CATSRYLGTENTGELFF.

This clone was counted between two and nine times. CDR3 DNA: TGCGCCAGCAGCCAGGGGGGGGCGCGCACAGATACGCAGTATTTT. The encoded protein is CASSQGGARTDTQYF. The chain recombines TRBV4-1 with TRBJ2-3, with D tentatively TRBD2 (7 bases). Trimming removed 3 bases at V and 1 base at J, with 11 bases between. The CDR3 covers 15 residues. CDR1 is MGHRA, CDR2 YSYEKL, per germline.

V is TRBV4-3 and J is TRBJ1-1; D not resolved. Germline V gene data show CDR1 as LGHNA and CDR2 as YSLEER. Trimming took off 1 base at V and 0 bases at J, with 3 bases between the two ends. This CDR3 spans 13 amino acids. The CDR3 loop reads CASSQGMNTEAFF. CDR3 bases: TGCGCCAGCAGCCAAGGAATGAACACTGAAGCTTTCTTT.

This clone was seen more than once but under ten times. J is TRBJ1-2 and V is TRBV4-2, with no clear D. V shed 2 bases and J shed 8 bases, with 15 bases lying between them. This CDR3 comprises 14 residues. CDR1 and CDR2 (germline): LGHNA, YNFKEQ. CDR3 sequence (DNA): TGTGCCAGCAGCCAATCAGTGGGCCCCGGAGGCTACACCTTC. Its protein product is CASSQSVGPGGYTF.

The chain employs TRBV10-2 and TRBJ2-5, with D possibly being TRBD2 (5 bases). Germline assignment: CDR1 WSHSY and CDR2 SAAADI. The V gene lost 7 bases and the J gene lost 4 bases, with 13 bases spanning the gap. The CDR3 consists of 13 residues. The CDR3 DNA follows: TGCGCCAGCAAGGGTGCGGGTGGAGAGACCCAGTACTTC. Its protein is CASKGAGGETQYF.

V and J are TRBV11-3 and TRBJ1-3, with D hard to call. V was trimmed by 4 bases and J by 7 bases, leaving 17 bases between them. The CDR3 loop spans 15 amino acids. Per germline, CDR1 SGHNT and CDR2 YENEEA. The CDR3 region has the DNA TGTGCCAGCAGCTCCCGGGAGTCGGTGGGGAACACCATATATTTT. Residues: CASSSRESVGNTIYF.

The rearrangement joins TRBV28 to TRBJ1-2, with 10 bases identical to TRBD1. The germline gives CDR1 MDHEN, CDR2 SYDVKM. This CDR3 has 15 amino acids. V shed 5 bases and J 2 bases; nucleotides not matched to a gene: 5. This chain's CDR3 is CASSTGTGANYGYTF. CDR3 coding DNA: TGTGCCAGCAGTACCGGGACAGGGGCGAACTATGGCTACACCTTC.

The rearrangement links TRBV5-6 to TRBJ1-1; 11 bases are shared with TRBD1. The V and J ends lost 5 bases and 7 bases, in that order; junction bases with no gene match: 7. Germline lookup yields CDR1 SGHDT and CDR2 YYEEEE. The CDR3 is 14 amino acids. CDR3 sequence: CASREGTGGVEAFF. CDR3 bases: TGTGCCAGCAGAGAGGGGACAGGGGGTGTTGAAGCTTTCTTT.

V and J are TRBV29-1 and TRBJ1-5, with TRBD1 matching over 9 bases. The length of the CDR3 is 14 residues. CDR1 and CDR2 from the germline V gene are SQVTM and ANQGSEA. V lost 6 bases, J lost 2 bases, and 5 bases stayed unmatched. CDR3 sequence (DNA): TGCAGCGTCGGGGACAGGGTTGGCAATCAGCCCCAGCATTTT. Encoded protein: CSVGDRVGNQPQHF.

This clone came up a few times. The V gene is TRBV6-5, the J gene TRBJ2-2; no clear D. V lost 8 bases and J lost 0, with 10 bases in between. The CDR3 covers 14 residues. CDR1 is MNHEY, CDR2 SVGAGI, per germline. CDR3 bases: TGTGCCAGCCTCCAGGAGTCGAACACCGGGGAGCTGTTTTTT. This codes for CASLQESNTGELFF.

The chain has TRBV18 and TRBJ1-5; D gene unclear. CDR3 size: 13 residues. Germline CDR1 KGHSH, CDR2 LQKENI. V was clipped by 2 bases and J by 0 bases, with 2 bases between them. The CDR3: CASSPDSNQPQHF. For the CDR3, the DNA is TGTGCCAGCTCACCAGATAGCAATCAGCCCCAGCATTTT.

J is TRBJ1-1 and V is TRBV6-5; no definite D call. The CDR3 is 13 amino acids. Looked up from germline, CDR1 is MNHEY and CDR2 is SVGAGI. The CDR3 loop reads CAGRALLITEAFF. CDR3 DNA: TGTGCAGGGAGGGCTTTACTAATCACTGAAGCTTTCTTT.

This clone was seen just once. The V gene is TRBV18, the J gene TRBJ1-1; D is unclear. Trimming removed 6 bases at V and 7 bases at J, with 18 bases between. Germline assignment: CDR1 KGHSH and CDR2 LQKENI. This CDR3 is 14 amino acids long. CDR3 bases: TGTGCCAGCTCCGTAGAAAGTCAACCCGATGAAGCTTTCTTT. Residues: CASSVESQPDEAFF.

V gene TRBV2 combines with J gene TRBJ1-5, with 11 bases identical to TRBD1. The length of the CDR3 is 17 residues. CDR1 is SNHLY and CDR2 is FYNNEI in the germline V gene. With V trimmed by 6 bases and J by 0 bases, 7 bases remained unmatched. The CDR3 bases are TGTGCCAGCAGCTGGGACAGGGGGTCCCTTAGCAATCAGCCCCAGCATTTT. Translation gives CASSWDRGSLSNQPQHF.

The chain links TRBV12-5 to TRBJ1-1, with a possible D match to TRBD1 (6 bases). Germline lookup yields CDR1 LGHNT and CDR2 FRNRAP. This CDR3 is 11 amino acids long. The V gene lost 5 bases and the J gene lost 11 bases, with 12 bases spanning the gap. The DNA for the CDR3 is TGTGCTAGTGGTACCGGGACATCTGCTTTCTTT. It encodes CASGTGTSAFF.

Concerning this clone: At the DNA level, this CDR3 is encoded by other sequences in the same sample as well. This chain uses TRBV3-1 (or the pseudogene TRBV3-2) with TRBJ1-2, with no clear D. There are 12 residues in the CDR3. The germline gives CDR1 LGHDT, CDR2 YNNKEL (reference sequence). V was trimmed by 1 base and J by 3 bases, leaving 3 bases between them. The chain's CDR3 is CASSQGDYGYTF. The CDR3 bases are TGTGCCAGCAGCCAAGGGGACTATGGCTACACCTTC.

V and J are TRBV11-1 and TRBJ1-1, with D possibly being TRBD1 (5 bases). Trimming pared 2 bases from V and 0 bases from J, leaving 13 bases between. This CDR3 has 16 residues. Germline lookup yields CDR1 SGHAT and CDR2 FQDESV (reference sequence). The CDR3 bases are TGTGCCAGCAGCTTATTCACAGGAGCCTTGAACACTGAAGCTTTCTTT. This encodes CASSLFTGALNTEAFF.

Of note for this clone: One end of the junction varies from germline; a read error may be responsible. The V call is TRBV20-1, the J call TRBJ1-2; TRBD1 matches 7 bases. CDR1 and CDR2 (germline): DFQATT, SNEGSKA (reference sequence). CDR3 size: 9 residues. CDR3 sequence reads: CSAGDSQDF. CDR3 in DNA: TGCAGTGCCGGGGACAGCCAAGACTTC.

The rearrangement joins TRBV10-3 to TRBJ2-7; 7 positions agree with TRBD1. The CDR3 loop spans 13 amino acids. Trimming at V came to 7 bases and at J to 5 bases, leaving 8 bases not matched to a gene. CDR1 ENHRY and CDR2 SYGVKD come from the germline V gene. This CDR3 is CAITPGTVDEQYF. In DNA form, the CDR3 reads TGTGCCATCACTCCCGGGACAGTCGACGAGCAGTACTTC.

The chain couples TRBV4-2 to TRBJ2-7, with 9 bases matching TRBD1. The CDR3 length is 15 residues. Germline trimming cut 4 bases from V and 6 bases from J; bases unmatched to any gene: 10. CDR1 and CDR2 from the germline V gene are LGHNA and YNFKEQ. The CDR3: CASSPRDRVPAEQYF. DNA for the CDR3: TGTGCCAGCAGCCCCCGGGACAGGGTCCCCGCCGAGCAGTACTTC.